This T cell receptor (beta chain) emerged from a study of shared clonotypes between healthy human individuals. Study-wide results and caveats: Across a handful of donors, naive CD4 shared 4.5% to 6%, naive CD8 3.5% to 4%, memory CD4 roughly 2.3%, memory CD8 about 0.4%. Sharing of clonotypes among donors was expected to vary with sequencing depth.

Of note for this clone: Its target is unknown.

V shed 4 bases and J shed 0 bases, with 16 bases lying between them. Germline V gene lookup returns CDR1 SGHDN and CDR2 FVKESK. This CDR3 has 16 amino acids. It was CD45RO-negative cells, positively selected for CCR7, that made up naive CD8 cells, with terminally differentiated effector memory CD45RA+ cells excluded. Some clones are missing from TCRdb's copy, which holds only in-frame ones; the method was immunoSEQ multiplex PCR. The sample shows fewer than 800,000 clones, 90% to 95% of them seen only once. The TCR sequence derives from a man younger than 45 in good health. This sequence joins TRBV14 and TRBJ2-7; possible D gene TRBD2, 6 bases. Sequenced material: naive CD8+ T cells sorted from blood. The CDR3 sequence: CASSRFGDSTSYEQYF. The CDR3 nucleotides are TGTGCCAGCAGCCGTTTTGGGGACTCTACCTCCTACGAGCAGTACTTC.